This T cell receptor beta chain was profiled in a study of identical twins. Trimming took 3 bases from V and 4 from J, leaving 13 bases between them. CDR1 WSHSY and CDR2 SAAADI come from the germline V gene. This CDR3 has 14 amino acids. MiXCR, applied by TCRdb to the 5' RACE reads, yields one record per CDR3 protein. The sample consists of 450,000 to 600,000 distinct CDR3 sequences, approximately 20% of them appearing once. Findings and caveats of the study: Possibly, invariant MAIT and iNKT cells partly confounded zero-insertion analyses. Within cord blood, abundant beta clonotypes carried fewer insertions, but memory repertoires showed no such trend.

This clonotype was found a few times. The antigen is unknown. Healthy Caucasian individuals made up all the donors. This sample was shared with a second study, whose subject was yellow fever vaccine responses in identical twins.

The chain couples TRBV10-2 to TRBJ2-7, with no clear D. The sequenced sample was CD4+ T cells sorted from blood. The sequence was collected from a woman under 30 in good health. The CDR3 loop is CASSDLSPGYEQYV. DNA for the CDR3: TGCGCCAGCAGTGATCTTAGTCCTGGTTACGAGCAGTACGTC.